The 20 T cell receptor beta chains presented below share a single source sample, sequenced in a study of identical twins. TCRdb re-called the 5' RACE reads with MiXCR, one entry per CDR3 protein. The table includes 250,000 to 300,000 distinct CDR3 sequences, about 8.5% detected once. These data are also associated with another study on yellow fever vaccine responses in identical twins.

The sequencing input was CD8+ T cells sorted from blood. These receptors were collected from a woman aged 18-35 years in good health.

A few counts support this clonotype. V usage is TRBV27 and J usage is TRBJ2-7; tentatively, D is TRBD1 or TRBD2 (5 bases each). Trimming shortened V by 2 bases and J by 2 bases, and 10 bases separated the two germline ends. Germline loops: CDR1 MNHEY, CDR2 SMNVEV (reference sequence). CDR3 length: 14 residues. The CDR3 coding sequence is TGTGCCAGCAGTTTAGCCTGGGGGACCTACGAGCAGTACTTC. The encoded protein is CASSLAWGTYEQYF.

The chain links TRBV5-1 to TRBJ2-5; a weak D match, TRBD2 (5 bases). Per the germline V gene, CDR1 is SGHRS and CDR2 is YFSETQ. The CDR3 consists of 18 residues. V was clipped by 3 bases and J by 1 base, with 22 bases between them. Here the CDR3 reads CASSSWAGRSEIQETQYF. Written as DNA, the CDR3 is TGCGCCAGCAGCTCTTGGGCCGGCCGTAGCGAAATCCAAGAGACCCAGTACTTC.

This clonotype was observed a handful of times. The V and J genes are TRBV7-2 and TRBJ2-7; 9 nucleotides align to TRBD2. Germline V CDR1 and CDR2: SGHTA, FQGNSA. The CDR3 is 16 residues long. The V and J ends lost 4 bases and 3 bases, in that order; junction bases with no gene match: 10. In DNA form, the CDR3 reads TGTGCCAGCAGCTGGATGTTAGCGGGGGATCTCTACGAGCAGTACTTC. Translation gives CASSWMLAGDLYEQYF.

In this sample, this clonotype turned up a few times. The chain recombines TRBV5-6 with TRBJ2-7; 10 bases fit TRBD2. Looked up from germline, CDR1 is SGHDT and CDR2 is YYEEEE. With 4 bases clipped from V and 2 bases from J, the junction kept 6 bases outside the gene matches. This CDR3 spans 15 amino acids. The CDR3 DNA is TGTGCCAGCAGCGTCTCGAGCGGGAGGGCCTACGAGCAGTACTTC. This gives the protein CASSVSSGRAYEQYF. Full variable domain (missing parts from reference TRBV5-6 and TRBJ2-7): DAGVTQSPTHLIKTRGQQVTLRCSPKSGHDTVSWYQQALGQGPQFIFQYYEEEERQRGNFPDRFSGHQFPNYSSELNVNALLLGDSALYLCASSVSSGRAYEQYFGPGTRLTVT.

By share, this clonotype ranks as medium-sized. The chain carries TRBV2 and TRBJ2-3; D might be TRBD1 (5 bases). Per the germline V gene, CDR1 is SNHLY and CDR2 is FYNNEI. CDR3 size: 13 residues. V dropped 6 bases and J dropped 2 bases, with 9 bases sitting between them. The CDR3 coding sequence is TGTGCCAGCAGGTCGGACAACACAGATACGCAGTATTTT. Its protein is CASRSDNTDTQYF.

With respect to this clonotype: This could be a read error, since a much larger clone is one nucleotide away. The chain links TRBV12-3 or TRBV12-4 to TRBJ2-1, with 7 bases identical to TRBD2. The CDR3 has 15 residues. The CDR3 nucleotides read TGTGCCAGCAGCGACTCACTGGGGGGGACGGGGGTCCCAGCCTTC. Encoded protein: CASSDSLGGTGVPAF.

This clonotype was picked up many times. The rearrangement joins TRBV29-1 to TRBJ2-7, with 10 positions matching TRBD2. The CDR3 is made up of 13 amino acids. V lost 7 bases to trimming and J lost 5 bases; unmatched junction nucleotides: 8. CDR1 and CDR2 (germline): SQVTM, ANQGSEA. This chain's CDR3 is CSAILAGEDEQYF. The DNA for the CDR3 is TGCAGCGCTATTCTAGCGGGAGAAGACGAGCAGTACTTC.

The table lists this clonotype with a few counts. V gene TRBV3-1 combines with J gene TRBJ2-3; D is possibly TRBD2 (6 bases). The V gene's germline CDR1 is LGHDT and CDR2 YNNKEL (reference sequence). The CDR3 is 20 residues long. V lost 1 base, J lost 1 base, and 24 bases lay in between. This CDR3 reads CASSQVWRLEGTLGTDTQYF. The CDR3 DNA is TGTGCCAGCAGCCAAGTCTGGCGGCTAGAGGGGACTTTGGGCACAGATACGCAGTATTTT.

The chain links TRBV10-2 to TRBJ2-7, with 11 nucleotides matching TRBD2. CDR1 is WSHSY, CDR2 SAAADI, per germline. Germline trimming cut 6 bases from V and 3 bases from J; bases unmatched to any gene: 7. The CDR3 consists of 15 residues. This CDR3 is CASSEPGTSGYEQYF. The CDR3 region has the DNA TGCGCCAGCAGCGAACCTGGGACTAGCGGCTACGAGCAGTACTTC.

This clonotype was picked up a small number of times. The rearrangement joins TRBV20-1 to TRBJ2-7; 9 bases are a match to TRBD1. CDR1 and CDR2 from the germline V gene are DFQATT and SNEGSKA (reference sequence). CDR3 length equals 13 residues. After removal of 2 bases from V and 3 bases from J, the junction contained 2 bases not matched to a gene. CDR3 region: CSARRTGDYEQYF. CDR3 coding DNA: TGCAGTGCTAGACGGACAGGGGACTACGAGCAGTACTTC.

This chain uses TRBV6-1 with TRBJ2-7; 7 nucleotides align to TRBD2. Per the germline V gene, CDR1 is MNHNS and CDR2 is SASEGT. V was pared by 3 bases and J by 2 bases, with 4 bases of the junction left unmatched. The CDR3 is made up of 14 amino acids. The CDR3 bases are TGTGCCAGCAGTGATTCCCGGGAGGCCTACGAGCAGTACTTC. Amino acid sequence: CASSDSREAYEQYF.

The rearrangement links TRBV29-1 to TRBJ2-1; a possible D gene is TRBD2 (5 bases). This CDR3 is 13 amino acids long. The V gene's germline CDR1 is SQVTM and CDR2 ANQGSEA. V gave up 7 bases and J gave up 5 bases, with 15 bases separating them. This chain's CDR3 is CSGRTGKDNEQFF. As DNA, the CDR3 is TGCAGCGGGAGGACTGGAAAGGACAATGAGCAGTTCTTC.

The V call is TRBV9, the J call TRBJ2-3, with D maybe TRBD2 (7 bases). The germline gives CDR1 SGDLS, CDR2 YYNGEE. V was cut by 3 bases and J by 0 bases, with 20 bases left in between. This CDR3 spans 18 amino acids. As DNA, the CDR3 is TGTGCCAGCAGCGAACCTCGGGGGGCGGGATCTAGCACAGATACGCAGTATTTT. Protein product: CASSEPRGAGSSTDTQYF.

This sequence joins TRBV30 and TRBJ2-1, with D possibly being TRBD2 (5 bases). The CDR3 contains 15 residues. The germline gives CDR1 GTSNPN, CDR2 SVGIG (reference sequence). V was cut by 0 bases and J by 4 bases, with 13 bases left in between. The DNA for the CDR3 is TGTGCCTGGAGTGTGGTGCTAGGACTTTACAATGAGCAGTTCTTC. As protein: CAWSVVLGLYNEQFF.

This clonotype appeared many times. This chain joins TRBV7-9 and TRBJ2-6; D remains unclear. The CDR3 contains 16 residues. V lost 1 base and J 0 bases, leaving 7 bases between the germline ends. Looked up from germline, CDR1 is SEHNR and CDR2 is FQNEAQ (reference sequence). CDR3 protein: CASSLDGISGANVLTF. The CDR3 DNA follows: TGTGCCAGCAGCTTAGACGGTATCTCTGGGGCCAACGTCCTGACTTTC.

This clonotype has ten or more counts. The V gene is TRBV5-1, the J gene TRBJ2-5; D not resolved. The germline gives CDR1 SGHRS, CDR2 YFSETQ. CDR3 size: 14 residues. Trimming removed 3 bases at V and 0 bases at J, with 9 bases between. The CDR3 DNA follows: TGCGCCAGCAGCTCCCTCCGGGACCAAGAGACCCAGTACTTC. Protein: CASSSLRDQETQYF.

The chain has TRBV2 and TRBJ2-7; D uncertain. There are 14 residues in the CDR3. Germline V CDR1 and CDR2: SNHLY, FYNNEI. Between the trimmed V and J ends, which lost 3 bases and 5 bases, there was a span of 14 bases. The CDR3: CASSDYLRIHEQYF. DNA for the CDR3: TGTGCCAGCAGTGACTACCTACGAATACACGAGCAGTACTTC.

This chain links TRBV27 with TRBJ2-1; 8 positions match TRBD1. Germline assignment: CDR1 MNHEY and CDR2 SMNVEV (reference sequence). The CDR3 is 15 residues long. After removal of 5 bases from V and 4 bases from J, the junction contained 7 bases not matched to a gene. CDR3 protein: CASSPGQGMYNEQFF. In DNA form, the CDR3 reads TGTGCCAGCAGTCCCGGACAGGGCATGTACAATGAGCAGTTCTTC.

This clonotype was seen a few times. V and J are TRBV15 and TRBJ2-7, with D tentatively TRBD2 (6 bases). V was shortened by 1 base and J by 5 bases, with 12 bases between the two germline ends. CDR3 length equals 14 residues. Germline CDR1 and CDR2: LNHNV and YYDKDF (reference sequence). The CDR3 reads CATSRGRETNEQYF. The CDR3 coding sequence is TGTGCCACCAGCAGAGGACGGGAGACTAACGAGCAGTACTTC.

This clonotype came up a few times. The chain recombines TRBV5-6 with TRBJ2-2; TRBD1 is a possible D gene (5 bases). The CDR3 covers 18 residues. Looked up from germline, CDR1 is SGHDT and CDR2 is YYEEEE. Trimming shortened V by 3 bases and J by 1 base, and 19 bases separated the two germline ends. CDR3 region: CASSYFVPLGQNTGELFF. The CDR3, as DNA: TGTGCCAGCAGCTACTTTGTGCCCCTGGGGCAGAACACCGGGGAGCTGTTTTTT.